What follows are 20 T cell receptor beta chains derived from one specimen sequenced in a study of blood T cell repertoires in COVID-19. This table comes from immunoSEQ multiplex PCR, and its TCRdb copy is limited to in-frame clones, with some not included. The profile covers approximately 240,000 clones, with about 83% appearing a single time and around 5.5% taken by the ten largest. Sequenced: peripheral blood. These receptors came from a human donor in a cohort sampled during active COVID-19.

The chain has TRBV5-6 and TRBJ2-5; 10 bases fit TRBD2. The length of the CDR3 is 17 residues. The ends lost 1 base at V and 0 bases at J; junction bases unmatched: 6. The V gene's germline CDR1 is SGHDT and CDR2 YYEEEE. The CDR3 reads CASSLTVAGGYQETQYF. The DNA of the CDR3 is TGTGCCAGCAGCTTGACCGTAGCGGGAGGTTACCAAGAGACCCAGTACTTC.

This clone is a singleton in its sample. J is TRBJ1-5 and V is TRBV10-2; D unresolved. Trimming removed 2 bases at V and 8 bases at J, with 10 bases between. This CDR3 is built from 13 residues. Germline lookup yields CDR1 WSHSY and CDR2 SAAADI. CDR3 sequence: CASSEVSTEPQHF. CDR3 DNA sequence: TGCGCCAGCAGTGAGGTATCTACGGAGCCCCAGCATTTT.

This clone was seen a single time. Other DNA sequences of this sample code for an identical CDR3. The chain joins TRBV6-5 to TRBJ1-5, with D hard to call. With 3 bases removed from V and 1 base from J, the gap between germline ends came to 7 bases. CDR1 and CDR2 (germline): MNHEY, SVGAGI. This CDR3 is 14 amino acids long. The CDR3 loop reads CASSYAGSNQPQHF. CDR3 DNA: TGTGCCAGCAGTTATGCAGGAAGCAATCAGCCCCAGCATTTT.

This clone is a singleton in its sample. The chain recombines TRBV5-6 with TRBJ1-2; D may be TRBD1 (6 bases). Germline V lookup: CDR1 SGHDT, CDR2 YYEEEE. The CDR3 consists of 12 residues. The ends were cut back, 4 bases at V and 7 bases at J, with 11 bases in the middle. The CDR3 DNA follows: TGTGCCAGCAGCACAGGGATAAGTGGCTACACCTTC. Protein: CASSTGISGYTF. Full variable domain (outside the CDR3, taken from reference TRBV5-6 and TRBJ1-2): DAGVTQSPTHLIKTRGQQVTLRCSPKSGHDTVSWYQQALGQGPQFIFQYYEEEERQRGNFPDRFSGHQFPNYSSELNVNALLLGDSALYLCASSTGISGYTFGSGTRLTVV.

The V and J genes are TRBV7-9 and TRBJ2-1, with 8 bases that match TRBD1. The CDR3 has 16 amino acids. Germline trimming cut 6 bases from V and 0 bases from J; bases unmatched to any gene: 7. Per the germline V gene, CDR1 is SEHNR and CDR2 is FQNEAQ (reference sequence). DNA for the CDR3: TGTGCCAGCAGGCTAACAGGGGGAAGCTCCTACAATGAGCAGTTCTTC. This codes for CASRLTGGSSYNEQFF. The whole variable domain, remainder taken from reference TRBV7-9 and TRBJ2-1, is DTGVSQNPRHKITKRGQNVTFRCDPISEHNRLYWYRQTLGQGPEFLTYFQNEAQLEKSRLLSDRFSAERPKGSFSTLEIQRTEQGDSAMYLCASRLTGGSSYNEQFFGPGTRLTVL.

The chain carries TRBV5-1 and TRBJ2-1; TRBD2 aligns across 9 bases. With V trimmed by 0 bases and J by 3 bases, 7 bases remained unmatched. The CDR3 is 17 amino acids. CDR1 and CDR2 from the germline V gene are SGHRS and YFSETQ. The CDR3 spells CASSLGSSGNLYNEQFF. For the CDR3, the DNA is TGCGCCAGCAGCTTGGGGTCTAGCGGGAACCTCTACAATGAGCAGTTCTTC.

The rearrangement uses TRBV3-1 (or the pseudogene TRBV3-2) and TRBJ2-1; 7 nucleotides align to TRBD2. The CDR3 has 15 residues. V lost 5 bases to trimming and J lost 5 bases; unmatched junction nucleotides: 9. In germline, CDR1 is LGHDT, CDR2 YNNKEL (reference sequence). CDR3 amino acids: CASSKSGTMDNEQFF. Written as DNA, the CDR3 is TGTGCCAGCAGCAAATCCGGGACTATGGACAATGAGCAGTTCTTC.

The chain links TRBV9 to TRBJ2-1; 7 bases match TRBD1. This CDR3 has 14 residues. Germline values: CDR1 SGDLS, CDR2 YYNGEE. V was clipped by 4 bases and J by 4 bases; unmatched bases: 5. In DNA form, the CDR3 reads TGTGCCAGCAGCTCGGGACAGATTTACAATGAGCAGTTCTTC. Amino acids: CASSSGQIYNEQFF.

In its sample, this clone was seen once. This sequence joins TRBV6-6 and TRBJ1-4; D may be TRBD1 (5 bases). The CDR3 spans 14 residues. Looked up from germline, CDR1 is MNHNY and CDR2 is SVGAGI (reference sequence). Trimming removed 5 bases from V and 2 bases from J, with 9 bases in between. The CDR3 coding sequence is TGTGCCAGCAGTCCAGGGTCGACTAATGAAAAACTGTTTTTT. Its protein is CASSPGSTNEKLFF.

This chain links TRBV28 with TRBJ1-4; D remains ambiguous. CDR3 length: 15 residues. Trimming pared 5 bases from V and 8 bases from J, leaving 18 bases between. Germline CDR1 MDHEN, CDR2 SYDVKM. CDR3 bases: TGTGCCAGCAGTCCCCCGATTGGCAGCGGGGAAAAACTGTTTTTT. Its translation: CASSPPIGSGEKLFF.

The chain uses TRBV9 and TRBJ1-3; no clear D. V shed 1 base and J shed 0 bases, with 8 bases lying between them. CDR3 length: 15 residues. CDR1 is SGDLS, CDR2 YYNGEE, per germline. In nucleotides, the CDR3 is TGTGCCAGCAGCGTATTAGGAGGCTCTGGAAACACCATATATTTT. Encoded protein: CASSVLGGSGNTIYF. The whole variable domain, filled in from reference TRBV9 and TRBJ1-3, reads DSGVTQTPKHLITATGQRVTLRCSPRSGDLSVYWYQQSLDQGLQFLIQYYNGEERAKGNILERFSAQQFPDLHSELNLSSLELGDSALYFCASSVLGGSGNTIYFGEGSWLTVV.

This clone was detected once. The chain combines TRBV4-1 with TRBJ1-2, with no clear D. The CDR3 extends over 12 amino acids. Germline V gene data show CDR1 as MGHRA and CDR2 as YSYEKL. The V and J ends lost 2 bases and 6 bases respectively, with 7 bases between them. The CDR3 nucleotides are TGCGCCAGCAGCCAACGGGGTGATGGCTACACCTTC. Translating it yields CASSQRGDGYTF.

This chain joins TRBV5-5 and TRBJ2-1, with 7 positions matching TRBD1. The V and J ends lost 3 bases and 4 bases, in that order; junction bases with no gene match: 7. This CDR3 has 15 residues. Germline V gene sequence: CDR1 SGHKS, CDR2 YYEKEE (reference sequence). The CDR3 here is CASSSTGTVYNEQFF. The CDR3 DNA is TGTGCCAGCAGCTCTACCGGGACAGTATACAATGAGCAGTTCTTC.

The V and J genes are TRBV6-5 and TRBJ2-7; 8 positions agree with TRBD1. Germline values: CDR1 MNHEY, CDR2 SVGAGI. With 5 bases clipped from V and 2 bases from J, the junction kept 5 bases outside the gene matches. CDR3 size: 14 residues. The CDR3 reads CASSRTGLTYEQYF. The CDR3 DNA sequence: TGTGCCAGCAGTAGGACAGGGTTAACCTACGAGCAGTACTTC.

This sequence joins TRBV12-5 and TRBJ2-2; no clear D. Germline V gene sequence: CDR1 LGHNT, CDR2 FRNRAP. CDR3 size: 14 residues. Trimming left V 6 bases short and J 5 bases short, with 13 bases between. This chain's CDR3 is CASGFSSGTGELFF. The CDR3 DNA sequence: TGTGCTAGTGGCTTCAGTTCGGGTACCGGGGAGCTGTTTTTT.

This chain uses TRBV5-4 with TRBJ2-5; 9 nucleotides align to TRBD2. Germline loops: CDR1 SGHNT, CDR2 YYREEE (reference sequence). Germline trimming cut 2 bases from V and 1 base from J; bases unmatched to any gene: 3. The CDR3 runs 15 residues. CDR3 sequence reads: CASSLLAGLQETQYF. The CDR3 region has the DNA TGTGCCAGCAGCTTACTAGCGGGTCTCCAAGAGACCCAGTACTTC.

A single count supports this clone. The V gene is TRBV7-2, the J gene TRBJ2-3; TRBD2 agrees at 14 bases. This CDR3 contains 16 residues. From germline, CDR1 is SGHTA and CDR2 FQGNSA. V lost 5 bases to trimming and J lost 5 bases; unmatched junction nucleotides: 6. Written as DNA, the CDR3 is TGTGCCAGCAGCATCCGACTAGCGGGGGGGGGAGATACGCAGTATTTT. Translated, it gives CASSIRLAGGGDTQYF.

The chain recombines TRBV4-1 with TRBJ2-5; D is possibly TRBD1 (5 bases). This CDR3 region has 14 residues. V was cut by 6 bases and J by 5 bases, with 16 bases left in between. Germline V gene sequence: CDR1 MGHRA, CDR2 YSYEKL. The CDR3 DNA is TGCGCCAGCAGGGTGGACACAGGACGGGAGACCCAGTACTTC. This codes for CASRVDTGRETQYF.

The chain joins TRBV6-1 to TRBJ1-1; D not resolved. Germline values: CDR1 MNHNS, CDR2 SASEGT. The CDR3 sequence is 16 residues long. Trimming took 1 base from V and 0 from J, leaving 12 bases between them. As DNA, the CDR3 is TGTGCCAGCAGTGAAGTGCTAGGCCTAATGAACACTGAAGCTTTCTTT. Amino acids: CASSEVLGLMNTEAFF.

The J gene is TRBJ2-4, the V gene TRBV7-9; 14 nucleotides line up with TRBD2. CDR1 and CDR2 (germline): SEHNR, FQNEAQ (reference sequence). The junction had 9 bases not matched to a gene; V was cut back by 3 bases and J by 2 bases. This CDR3 is built from 19 residues. The CDR3 bases are TGTGCCAGCAGCTTTAGACTAGCGGGAGGGCCATTAACCAAAAACATTCAGTACTTC. Translation: CASSFRLAGGPLTKNIQYF.